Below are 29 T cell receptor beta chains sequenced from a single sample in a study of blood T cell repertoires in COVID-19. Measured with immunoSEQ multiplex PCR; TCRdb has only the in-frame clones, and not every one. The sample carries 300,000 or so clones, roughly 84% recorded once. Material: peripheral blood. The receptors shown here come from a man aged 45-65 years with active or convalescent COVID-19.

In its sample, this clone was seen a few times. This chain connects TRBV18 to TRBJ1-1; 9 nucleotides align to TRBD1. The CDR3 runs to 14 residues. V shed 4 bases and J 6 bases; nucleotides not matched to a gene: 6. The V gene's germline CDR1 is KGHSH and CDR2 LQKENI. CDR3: CASSLRDREAEAFF. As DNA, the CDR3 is TGTGCCAGCTCACTACGGGACAGGGAGGCTGAAGCTTTCTTT.

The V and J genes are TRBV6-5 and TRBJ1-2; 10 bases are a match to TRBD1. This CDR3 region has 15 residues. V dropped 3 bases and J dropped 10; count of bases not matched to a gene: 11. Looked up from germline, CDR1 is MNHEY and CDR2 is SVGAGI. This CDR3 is CASSYTGTGDVIYTF. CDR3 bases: TGTGCCAGCAGTTATACGGGGACAGGGGATGTGATCTACACCTTC.

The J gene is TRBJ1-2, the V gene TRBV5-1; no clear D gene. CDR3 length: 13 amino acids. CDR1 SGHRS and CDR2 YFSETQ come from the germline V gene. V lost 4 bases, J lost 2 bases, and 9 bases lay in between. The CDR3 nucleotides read TGCGCCAGCAGCCCAGACTCGAACTATGGCTACACCTTC. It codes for CASSPDSNYGYTF.

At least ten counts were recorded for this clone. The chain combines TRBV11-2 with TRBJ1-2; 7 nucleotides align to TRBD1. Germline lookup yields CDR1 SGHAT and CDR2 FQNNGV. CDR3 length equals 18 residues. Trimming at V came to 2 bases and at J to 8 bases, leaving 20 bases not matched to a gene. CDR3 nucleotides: TGTGCCAGCAGCTTACTTAGAACTCAGGGGGATGGAATAGGAGGCTACACCTTC. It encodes CASSLLRTQGDGIGGYTF.

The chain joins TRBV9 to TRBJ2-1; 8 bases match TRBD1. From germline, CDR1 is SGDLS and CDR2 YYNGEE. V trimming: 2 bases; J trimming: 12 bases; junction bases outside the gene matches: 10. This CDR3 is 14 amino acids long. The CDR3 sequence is CASSVSSDDRGQFF. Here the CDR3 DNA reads TGTGCCAGCAGCGTCTCATCGGACGACAGGGGGCAGTTCTTC. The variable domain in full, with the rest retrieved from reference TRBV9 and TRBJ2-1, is DSGVTQTPKHLITATGQRVTLRCSPRSGDLSVYWYQQSLDQGLQFLIQYYNGEERAKGNILERFSAQQFPDLHSELNLSSLELGDSALYFCASSVSSDDRGQFFGPGTRLTVL.

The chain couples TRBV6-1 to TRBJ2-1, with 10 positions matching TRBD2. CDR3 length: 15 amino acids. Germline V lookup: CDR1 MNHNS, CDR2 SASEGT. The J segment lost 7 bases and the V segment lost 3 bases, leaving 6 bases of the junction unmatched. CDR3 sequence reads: CASSELAGDQNEQFF. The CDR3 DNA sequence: TGTGCCAGCAGTGAGCTAGCGGGAGATCAGAATGAGCAGTTCTTC.

CDR3 DNA: TGCAGTGCTATTCAGGGCGGTGAAGCTTTCTTT. It encodes CSAIQGGEAFF. This sequence joins TRBV20-1 and TRBJ1-1; weak D call: TRBD1 (5 bases). The germline CDR1 and CDR2 sequences are DFQATT and SNEGSKA (reference sequence). This CDR3 spans 11 amino acids. V gave up 4 bases and J gave up 7 bases, with 10 bases separating them.

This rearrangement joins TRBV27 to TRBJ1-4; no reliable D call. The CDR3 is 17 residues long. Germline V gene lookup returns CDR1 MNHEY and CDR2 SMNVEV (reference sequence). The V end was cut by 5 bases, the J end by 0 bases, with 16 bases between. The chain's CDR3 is CASSPRYEVATNEKLFF. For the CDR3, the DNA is TGTGCCAGCAGTCCTCGGTACGAGGTTGCAACTAATGAAAAACTGTTTTTT. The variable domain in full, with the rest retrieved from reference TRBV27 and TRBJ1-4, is EAQVTQNPRYLITVTGKKLTVTCSQNMNHEYMSWYRQDPGLGLRQIYYSMNVEVTDKGDVPEGYKVSRKEKRNFPLILESPSPNQTSLYFCASSPRYEVATNEKLFFGSGTQLSVL.

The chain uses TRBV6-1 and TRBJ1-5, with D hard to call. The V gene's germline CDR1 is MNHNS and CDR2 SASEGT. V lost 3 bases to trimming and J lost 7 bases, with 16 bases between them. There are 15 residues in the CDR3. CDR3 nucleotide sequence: TGTGCCAGCAGTGAGTCGATTGGTGAGGGCCAGCCCCAGCATTTT. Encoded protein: CASSESIGEGQPQHF.

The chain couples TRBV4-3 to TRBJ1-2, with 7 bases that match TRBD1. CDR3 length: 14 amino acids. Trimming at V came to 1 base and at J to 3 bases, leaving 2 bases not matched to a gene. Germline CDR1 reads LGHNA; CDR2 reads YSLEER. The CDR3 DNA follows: TGCGCCAGCAGCCAAGGACAGGGATACTATGGCTACACCTTC. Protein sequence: CASSQGQGYYGYTF.

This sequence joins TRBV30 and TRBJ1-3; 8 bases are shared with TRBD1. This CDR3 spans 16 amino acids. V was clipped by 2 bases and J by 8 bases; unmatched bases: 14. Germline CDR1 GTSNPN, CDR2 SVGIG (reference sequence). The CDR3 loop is CAWSFSLSGQAHTIYF. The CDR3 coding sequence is TGTGCCTGGAGTTTTTCATTGTCGGGACAGGCTCACACCATATATTTT.

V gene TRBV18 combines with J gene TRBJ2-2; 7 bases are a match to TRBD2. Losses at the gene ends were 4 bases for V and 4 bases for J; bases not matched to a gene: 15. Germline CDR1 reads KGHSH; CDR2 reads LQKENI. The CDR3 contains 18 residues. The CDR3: CASSLLSSASGFTGELFF. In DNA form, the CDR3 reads TGTGCCAGCTCACTTTTATCTTCGGCTAGCGGCTTCACCGGGGAGCTGTTTTTT.

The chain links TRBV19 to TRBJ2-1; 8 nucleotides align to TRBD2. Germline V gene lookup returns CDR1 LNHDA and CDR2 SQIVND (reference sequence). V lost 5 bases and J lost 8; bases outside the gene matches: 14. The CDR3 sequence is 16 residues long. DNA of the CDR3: TGTGCCAGTAGTCCAGACCTAGCGGGTCTAGGGGATGAGCAGTTCTTC. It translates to CASSPDLAGLGDEQFF.

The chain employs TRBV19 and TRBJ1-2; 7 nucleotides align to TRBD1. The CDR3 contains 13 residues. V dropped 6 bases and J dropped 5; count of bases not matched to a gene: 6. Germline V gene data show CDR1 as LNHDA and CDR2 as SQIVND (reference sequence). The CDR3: CASSRGTAYGYTF. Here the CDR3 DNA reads TGTGCCAGTAGCCGCGGGACAGCTTATGGCTACACCTTC.

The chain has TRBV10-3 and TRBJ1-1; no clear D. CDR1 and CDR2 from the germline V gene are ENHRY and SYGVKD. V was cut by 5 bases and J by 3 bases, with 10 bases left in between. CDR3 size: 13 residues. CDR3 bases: TGTGCCATCAGTCGGTCGGGAGACACTGAAGCTTTCTTT. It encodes CAISRSGDTEAFF.

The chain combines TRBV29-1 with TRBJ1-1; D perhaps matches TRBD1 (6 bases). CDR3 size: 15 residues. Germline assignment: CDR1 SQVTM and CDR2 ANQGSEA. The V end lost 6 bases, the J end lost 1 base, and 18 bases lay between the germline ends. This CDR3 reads CSVGPPRGGNTEAFF. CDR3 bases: TGCAGCGTCGGTCCGCCTAGAGGGGGGAACACTGAAGCTTTCTTT.

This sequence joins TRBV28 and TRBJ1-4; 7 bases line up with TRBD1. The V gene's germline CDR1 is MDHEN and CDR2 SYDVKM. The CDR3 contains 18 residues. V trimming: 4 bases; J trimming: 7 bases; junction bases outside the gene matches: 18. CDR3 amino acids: CASSSHGGQWVPIEKLFF. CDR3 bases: TGTGCCAGCAGTTCCCATGGGGGACAGTGGGTACCCATTGAAAAACTGTTTTTT.

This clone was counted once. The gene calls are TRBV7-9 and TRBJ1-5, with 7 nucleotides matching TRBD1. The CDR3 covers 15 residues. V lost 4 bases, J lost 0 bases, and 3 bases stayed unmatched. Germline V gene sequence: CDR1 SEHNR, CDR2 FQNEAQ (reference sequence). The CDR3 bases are TGTGCCAGCAGCTCAGGACAGGTTAGCAATCAGCCCCAGCATTTT. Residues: CASSSGQVSNQPQHF.

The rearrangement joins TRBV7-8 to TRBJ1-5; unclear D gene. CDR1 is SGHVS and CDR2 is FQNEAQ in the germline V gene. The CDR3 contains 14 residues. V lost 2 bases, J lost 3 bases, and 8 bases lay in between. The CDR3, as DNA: TGTGCCAGCAGCTTACGTACAGACAATCAGCCCCAGCATTTT. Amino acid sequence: CASSLRTDNQPQHF. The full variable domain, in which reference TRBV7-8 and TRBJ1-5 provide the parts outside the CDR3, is GAGVSQSPRYKVAKRGQDVALRCDPISGHVSLFWYQQALGQGPEFLTYFQNEAQLDKSGLPSDRFFAERPEGSVSTLKIQRTQQEDSAVYLCASSLRTDNQPQHFGDGTRLSIL.

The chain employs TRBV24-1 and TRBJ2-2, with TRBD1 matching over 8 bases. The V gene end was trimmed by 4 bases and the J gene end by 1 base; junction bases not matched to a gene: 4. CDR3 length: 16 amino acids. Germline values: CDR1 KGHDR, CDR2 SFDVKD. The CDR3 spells CATSDTGTGNTGELFF. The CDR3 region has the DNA TGTGCCACCAGTGACACCGGGACAGGGAACACCGGGGAGCTGTTTTTT.

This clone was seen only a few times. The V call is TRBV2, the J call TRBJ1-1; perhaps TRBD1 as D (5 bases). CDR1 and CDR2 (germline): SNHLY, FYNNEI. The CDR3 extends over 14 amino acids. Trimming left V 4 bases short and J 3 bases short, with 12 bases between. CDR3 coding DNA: TGTGCCAGCAGTGCGGGGGGGTCTCACACTGAAGCTTTCTTT. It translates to CASSAGGSHTEAFF.

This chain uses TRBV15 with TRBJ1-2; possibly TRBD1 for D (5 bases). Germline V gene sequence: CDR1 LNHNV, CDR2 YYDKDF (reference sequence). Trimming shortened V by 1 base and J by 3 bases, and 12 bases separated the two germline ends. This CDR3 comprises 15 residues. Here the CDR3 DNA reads TGTGCCACCAGCAGAGGGCAGGGAAGCCACTATGGCTACACCTTC. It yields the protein CATSRGQGSHYGYTF. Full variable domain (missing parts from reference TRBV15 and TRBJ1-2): DAMVIQNPRYQVTQFGKPVTLSCSQTLNHNVMYWYQQKSSQAPKLLFHYYDKDFNNEADTPDNFQSRRPNTSFCFLDIRSPGLGDTAMYLCATSRGQGSHYGYTFGSGTRLTVV.

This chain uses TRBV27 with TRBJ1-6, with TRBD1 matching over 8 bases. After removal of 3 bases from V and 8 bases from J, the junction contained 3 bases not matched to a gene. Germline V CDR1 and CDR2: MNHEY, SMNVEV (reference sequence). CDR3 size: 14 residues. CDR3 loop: CASSLHRGDSPLHF. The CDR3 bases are TGTGCCAGCAGTTTGCACAGGGGGGATTCACCCCTCCACTTT.

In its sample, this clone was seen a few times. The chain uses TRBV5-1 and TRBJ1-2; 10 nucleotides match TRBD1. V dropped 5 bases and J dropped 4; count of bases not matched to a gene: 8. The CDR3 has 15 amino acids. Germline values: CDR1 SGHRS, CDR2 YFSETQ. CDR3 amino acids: CASRFGQGGFYGYTF. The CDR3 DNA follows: TGCGCCAGCAGATTTGGACAGGGGGGCTTCTATGGCTACACCTTC.

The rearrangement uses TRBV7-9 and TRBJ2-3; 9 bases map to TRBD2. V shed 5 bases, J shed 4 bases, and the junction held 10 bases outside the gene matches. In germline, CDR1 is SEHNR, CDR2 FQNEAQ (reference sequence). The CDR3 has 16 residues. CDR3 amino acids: CASSGTSGGPPDTQYF. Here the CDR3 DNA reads TGTGCCAGCAGCGGAACCAGCGGGGGGCCGCCAGATACGCAGTATTTT. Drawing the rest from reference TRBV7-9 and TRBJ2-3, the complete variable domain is DTGVSQNPRHKITKRGQNVTFRCDPISEHNRLYWYRQTLGQGPEFLTYFQNEAQLEKSRLLSDRFSAERPKGSFSTLEIQRTEQGDSAMYLCASSGTSGGPPDTQYFGPGTRLTVL.

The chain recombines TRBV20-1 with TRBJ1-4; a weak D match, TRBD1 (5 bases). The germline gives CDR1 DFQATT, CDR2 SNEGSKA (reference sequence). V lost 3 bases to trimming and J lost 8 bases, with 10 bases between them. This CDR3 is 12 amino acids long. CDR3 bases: TGCAGTGCTAGTGGGGGAGAGGAAAAACTGTTTTTT. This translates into CSASGGEEKLFF.

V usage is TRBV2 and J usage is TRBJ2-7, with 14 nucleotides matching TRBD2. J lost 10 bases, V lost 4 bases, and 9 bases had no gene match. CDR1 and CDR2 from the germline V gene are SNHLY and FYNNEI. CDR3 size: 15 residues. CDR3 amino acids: CASSAGTSGSIGQYF. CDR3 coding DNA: TGTGCCAGCAGTGCCGGGACTAGCGGGAGCATAGGACAGTACTTC. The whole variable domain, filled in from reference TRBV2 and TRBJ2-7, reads EPEVTQTPSHQVTQMGQEVILRCVPISNHLYFYWYRQILGQKVEFLVSFYNNEISEKSEIFDDQFSVERPDGSNFTLKIRSTKLEDSAMYFCASSAGTSGSIGQYFGPGTRLTVT.

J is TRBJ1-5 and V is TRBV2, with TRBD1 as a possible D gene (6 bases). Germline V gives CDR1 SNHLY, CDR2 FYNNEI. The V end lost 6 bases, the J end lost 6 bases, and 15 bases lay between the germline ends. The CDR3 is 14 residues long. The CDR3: CASRRDTSSQPQHF. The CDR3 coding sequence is TGTGCCAGCAGAAGGGACACCTCAAGTCAGCCCCAGCATTTT.

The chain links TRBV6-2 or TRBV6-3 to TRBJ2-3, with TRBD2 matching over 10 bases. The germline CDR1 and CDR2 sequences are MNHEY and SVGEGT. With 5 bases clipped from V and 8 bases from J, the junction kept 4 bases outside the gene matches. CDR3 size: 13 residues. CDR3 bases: TGTGCCAGCAGTCAGCGGGGGGGGGCTACGCAGTATTTT. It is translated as CASSQRGGATQYF.